This is a list of T cell receptor beta chains from one sample in a study of blood T cell repertoires in COVID-19. Profiling relied on immunoSEQ multiplex PCR, and the TCRdb table lists in-frame clones only, not all of them. The sample carries roughly 160,000 clones, around nine tenths recorded once. Sample: peripheral blood. The receptors originated from a man aged 50 to 60 who had recovered from COVID-19. CDR3s include the opening cysteine and the closing phenylalanine or tryptophan. D genes are given only for firm matches. For some rows the clone size is stated as once, few or many, or as a class when expanded; others skip it.

d_gene,abundance,j_gene,v_gene,CDR3aa,CDR3nt
TRBD2,.,TRBJ2-5,TRBV5-1,CASSPGGPQETQYF,TGCGCCAGCAGCCCGGGGGGGCCACAAGAGACCCAGTACTTC
.,.,TRBJ1-1,TRBV11-2,CASSSTPNTEAFF,TGTGCCAGCAGCTCAACACCGAACACTGAAGCTTTCTTT
TRBD2,.,TRBJ2-7,TRBV13,CASSLTSGSFREQYF,TGTGCCAGCAGCTTGACTAGCGGGAGTTTTCGCGAGCAGTACTTC
TRBD1,.,TRBJ2-7,TRBV28,CASRRDRGRDAKLEQYF,TGTGCCAGCAGGAGGGACAGGGGGCGAGATGCGAAGTTAGAGCAGTACTTC
.,once,TRBJ1-4,TRBV18,CASSPQLTGANEKLFF,TGTGCCAGCTCACCACAACTGACAGGTGCTAATGAAAAACTGTTTTTT
.,.,TRBJ1-2,TRBV4-3,CASSQVTVSGGYTF,TGCGCCAGCAGCCAAGTCACAGTCTCTGGGGGCTACACCTTC
TRBD1,.,TRBJ2-7,TRBV27,CASSPGGLSSYEQYF,TGTGCCAGCAGCCCAGGGGGCCTTTCCTCCTACGAGCAGTACTTC
.,.,TRBJ1-3,TRBV21-1,CASSKQGTGVGNTIYF,TGTGCCAGCAGCAAACAAGGGACAGGGGTTGGAAACACCATATATTTT
.,few,TRBJ1-2,TRBV25-1,CASSGRLTPGNGYTF,TGTGCCAGCAGTGGCCGCCTTACTCCGGGAAATGGCTACACCTTC
TRBD1,.,TRBJ1-2,TRBV2,CASTLGQGLGYGYTF,TGTGCCAGCACCCTGGGACAGGGGTTAGGCTATGGCTACACCTTC
.,.,TRBJ2-4,TRBV28,CASSYTGIQYF,TGTGCCAGCAGTTACACAGGCATTCAGTACTTC
TRBD1,.,TRBJ2-7,TRBV7-9,CASSSTGRGYEQYF,TGTGCCAGCAGCTCGACAGGGCGTGGGTACGAGCAGTACTTC
.,.,TRBJ1-5,TRBV27,CASSLLQGNQPQHF,TGTGCCAGCAGTTTATTGCAGGGCAATCAGCCCCAGCATTTT
TRBD2,.,TRBJ2-3,TRBV27,CASSRPSGSTDTQYF,TGTGCCAGCAGCCGACCTAGCGGGAGCACAGATACGCAGTATTTT
TRBD2,.,TRBJ2-7,TRBV7-6,CASSRSGSPHEQYF,TGTGCCAGCAGCCGTAGCGGGTCCCCCCACGAGCAGTACTTC
.,.,TRBJ2-3,TRBV7-2,CASSLGEVTDTQYF,TGTGCCAGCAGCCTAGGGGAGGTCACAGATACGCAGTATTTT
.,.,TRBJ2-4,TRBV2,CASSDSGLMDYLAKNIQYF,TGTGCCAGCAGTGATTCGGGGTTAATGGACTACTTAGCCAAAAACATTCAGTACTTC
.,.,TRBJ1-5,TRBV19,CASKAAGNQPQHF,TGTGCCAGTAAGGCCGCGGGCAATCAGCCCCAGCATTTT
TRBD1,.,TRBJ2-2,TRBV19,CASRNRQGANTGELFF,TGTGCCAGTAGAAATAGACAGGGCGCGAACACCGGGGAGCTGTTTTTT
.,once,TRBJ1-2,TRBV7-9,CASSSLGGQNGYTF,TGTGCCAGCAGCTCCCTCGGGGGGCAAAATGGCTACACCTTC
.,.,TRBJ2-1,TRBV2,CASTSTSIVQGEQFF,TGTGCCAGCACTTCTACTAGTATAGTCCAAGGTGAGCAGTTCTTC
TRBD1,.,TRBJ2-2,TRBV6-4,CASKGTGGFANTGELFF,TGTGCCAGCAAAGGGACAGGGGGCTTCGCGAACACCGGGGAGCTGTTTTTT
TRBD2,.,TRBJ2-5,TRBV3-1/TRBV3-2,CASSPRVAGLGETQYF,TGTGCCAGCAGCCCTCGGGTAGCGGGGTTGGGTGAGACCCAGTACTTC
TRBD1,.,TRBJ2-5,TRBV6-6,CASRGQGWQETQYF,TGTGCCAGCAGGGGACAGGGATGGCAAGAGACCCAGTACTTC
.,.,TRBJ2-5,TRBV5-5,CASSLGQGGGQETQYF,TGTGCCAGCAGCTTGGGGCAGGGTGGTGGCCAAGAGACCCAGTACTTC
.,.,TRBJ1-1,TRBV7-6,CASTVQASNTEAFF,TGTGCCAGCACCGTACAGGCATCGAACACTGAAGCTTTCTTT
.,.,TRBJ2-3,TRBV5-5,CASSQGPRLSTDTQYF,TGTGCCAGCAGTCAGGGGCCCAGACTTAGCACAGATACGCAGTATTTT
TRBD1,once,TRBJ1-1,TRBV28,CASSFLQTGMNTEAFF,TGTGCCAGCAGTTTCCTTCAGACAGGGATGAACACTGAAGCTTTCTTT
TRBD2,.,TRBJ2-7,TRBV13,CASSLLAGGLGGEQYF,TGTGCCAGCAGCTTACTAGCGGGGGGGCTTGGTGGCGAGCAGTACTTC
.,.,TRBJ2-7,TRBV5-6,CASSLGTRYEQYF,TGTGCCAGCAGCTTGGGGACACGCTACGAGCAGTACTTC
.,once,TRBJ1-1,TRBV2,CASNRQGLRDAEAFF,TGTGCCAGCAATCGGCAGGGGCTTCGGGACGCTGAAGCTTTCTTT
.,.,TRBJ1-1,TRBV5-4,CASSLPGDVTEAFF,TGTGCCAGCAGTTTGCCAGGGGATGTGACTGAAGCTTTCTTT
.,.,TRBJ1-6,TRBV3-1/TRBV3-2,CASRQGLSSYNSPLHF,TGTGCCAGCAGACAGGGATTGAGCTCCTATAATTCACCCCTCCACTTT
TRBD1,.,TRBJ1-1,TRBV6-5,CASHDRVNTEAFF,TGTGCCAGTCACGACAGGGTGAACACTGAAGCTTTCTTT
TRBD1,.,TRBJ1-1,TRBV3-1/TRBV3-2,CASSYRGSNGAFF,TGTGCCAGCAGTTACAGGGGGTCAAATGGGGCTTTCTTT
TRBD1,.,TRBJ2-5,TRBV7-2,CASSSGQGETQYF,TGTGCCAGCAGCTCGGGACAGGGGGAGACCCAGTACTTC
.,once,TRBJ2-3,TRBV2,CASSANSLDTQYF,TGTGCCAGCAGTGCTAACAGCTTAGATACGCAGTATTTT
TRBD1,.,TRBJ1-2,TRBV19,CASSIDRGSGYTF,TGTGCCAGTAGTATTGACAGGGGGAGTGGCTACACCTTC
.,once,TRBJ2-6,TRBV15,CATSRELGGPSGANVLTF,TGTGCCACCAGCAGAGAATTGGGGGGACCCTCTGGGGCCAACGTCCTGACTTTC
TRBD1,few,TRBJ1-2,TRBV2,CASQGHLRGPYGYTF,TGTGCCAGCCAAGGACACCTCAGGGGGCCCTATGGCTACACCTTC
.,.,TRBJ1-3,TRBV7-2,CASSLVSGAGNTIYF,TGTGCCAGCAGCTTAGTTTCAGGGGCTGGAAACACCATATATTTT
.,.,TRBJ1-1,TRBV28,CASSPRLWGEAFF,TGTGCCAGCAGTCCCCGACTATGGGGTGAAGCTTTCTTT
.,.,TRBJ2-3,TRBV9,CASSVETTDTQYF,TGTGCCAGCAGCGTGGAGACCACAGATACGCAGTATTTT
TRBD2,few,TRBJ2-4,TRBV9,CASSVGSSGGALGKNIQYF,TGTGCCAGCAGCGTAGGATCCAGCGGGGGGGCCTTAGGCAAAAACATTCAGTACTTC
.,.,TRBJ1-6,TRBV7-9,CASSEGDSGNSPLHF,TGTGCCAGCAGCGAAGGGGACTCGGGGAATTCACCCCTCCACTTT
.,few,TRBJ2-4,TRBV15,CATSRGRTDTKNIQYF,TGTGCCACCAGCAGAGGGCGGACGGACACCAAAAACATTCAGTACTTC
TRBD1,.,TRBJ1-2,TRBV25-1,CASSVPGTGNYGYTF,TGTGCCAGCAGTGTCCCCGGGACAGGGAACTATGGCTACACCTTC
.,.,TRBJ1-2,TRBV29-1,CILARGSGYTF,TGCATCCTGGCGAGGGGGAGCGGCTACACCTTC